This TCR beta chain originates from a study of T cells in women clearing cervical HPV infection. Overall study context: Donors had HPV16-related CIN3 or worse; 2 had invasive cancer. Case blood was drawn when the lesion was first found; control blood after infection became undetectable.

As concerns this clone: The antigen remains unidentified. The read gets to within 3 residues of the CDR3 end, and the germline J gene fills in the rest.

Data came from immunoSEQ multiplex PCR; TCRdb stores just in-frame clones and leaves some out. The ten top clones account for around 8%, within a sample of about 31,000 clones. Study-level points and caveats: Repertoire richness, not evenness, was significantly elevated in CIN3+ cases versus controls. Richness differences could reflect unmeasured T-cell content per sample.

This CDR3 region has 15 residues. In germline, CDR1 is DFQATT, CDR2 SNEGSKA (reference sequence). The V end lost 0 bases, the J end lost 1 base, and 11 bases lay between the germline ends. The receptor's source is a woman aged 18 to 75 with a cervical HPV16 infection that either progressed to CIN3+ or cleared (not recorded which). The sequencing input was blood buffy coat. The chain combines TRBV20-1 with TRBJ2-3, with D unclear. CDR3 in amino acids: CSARDPQERTDTQYF. The covered CDR3 bases are TGCAGTGCTAGAGACCCCCAGGAGCGCACAGATACG.